The clone carrying this T cell receptor (beta chain) has a count of ten or more. This sample was taken from a study of regulatory T cells in long-lasting Graves disease. Assembly of TCR beta libraries relied on iRepertoire HTBI primers together with Arm-PCR of CDR3 regions. One entry per CDR3 protein, called by TCRdb with MiXCR from the multiplex PCR reads. The sample holds 200,000 to 250,000 distinct CDR3 sequences, roughly 18% seen once. As to time point: newly diagnosed GD, antithyroid drugs for less than 3 months. There was RNA extracted from PBMCs, and the TCR library was made from it. V lost 2 bases and J 5 bases, leaving 12 bases between the germline ends. From germline, CDR1 is SGHTA and CDR2 FQGTGA. The length of the CDR3 is 14 residues. These data also featured in a second study, about T cells in Graves' hyperthyroidism and ophthalmopathy. As that report states: Separation of ophthalmopathy from stable hyperthyroidism was achieved by a 13 V-J model.

This TCR was sampled from a woman in her 30s with Graves disease. The sequencing here drew on peripheral blood mononuclear cells (PBMCs), taken at new diagnosis, from a patient treated with antithyroid drugs. J is TRBJ2-5 and V is TRBV7-3; a possible D gene is TRBD2 (6 bases). This CDR3 is CASSLYGGLETQYF. For the CDR3, the DNA is TGTGCCAGCAGCTTATATGGGGGGTTGGAGACCCAGTACTTC.